The clone carrying this TCR beta chain was recorded a few times. Germline is not matched at one junction end, which may reflect a read error. This record comes from a study of blood T cells in healthy people across ages. CDR3 length: 13 amino acids. Using a J-beta primer mix together with a sample-barcoded 5' primer, a second PCR was run for about 7 to 12 cycles. From the 5' RACE reads, TCRdb called clonotypes with MiXCR, one entry per CDR3 protein. The repertoire holds roughly 650,000 distinct CDR3 sequences, with about a third as singletons. Donors were systemically healthy Caucasian individuals from Russia aged 6 to 90 years. The extraction recovered at least 6 micrograms of total RNA per sample.

The sample was blood. This clonotype was obtained from a woman older than 75 in good health. This chain links TRBV12-3 or TRBV12-4 with TRBJ1-2; unclear D gene. The CDR3 region is CASGLAYNYGYTF. The CDR3 DNA reads as TGTGCCAGCGGTTTGGCATATAACTATGGCTACACCTTC.